Listed here are 24 T cell receptor beta chains from one sample, sequenced in a study of control samples from healthy donors and cancer patients. Clones were sequenced by immunoSEQ multiplex PCR, and TCRdb holds only the in-frame ones, with some missing. Its table records about 190,000 clones. The source material was blood. These receptors were obtained from a woman between 25 and 40 years old in good health.

The CDR3 region is CASSQVETGFYEQYF. The CDR3 bases are TGCGCCAGCAGCCAAGTCGAGACAGGGTTCTACGAGCAGTACTTC. The chain is built from TRBV4-1 and TRBJ2-7; 7 bases line up with TRBD1. The J segment lost 3 bases and the V segment lost 1 base, leaving 6 bases of the junction unmatched. Germline CDR1 reads MGHRA; CDR2 reads YSYEKL. The CDR3 runs to 15 residues.

V usage is TRBV28 and J usage is TRBJ1-5, with D unresolved. The CDR3 has 16 residues. CDR1 and CDR2 (germline): MDHEN, SYDVKM. V was clipped by 2 bases and J by 2 bases, with 13 bases between them. CDR3 in DNA: TGTGCCAGCAGTTTAGCAGGAACCGGGGGCAATCAGCCCCAGCATTTT. Residues: CASSLAGTGGNQPQHF. The variable domain in full, with the rest retrieved from reference TRBV28 and TRBJ1-5, is DVKVTQSSRYLVKRTGEKVFLECVQDMDHENMFWYRQDPGLGLRLIYFSYDVKMKEKGDIPEGYSVSREKKERFSLILESASTNQTSMYLCASSLAGTGGNQPQHFGDGTRLSIL.

The V and J genes are TRBV3-1 (or the pseudogene TRBV3-2) and TRBJ2-1; D gene ambiguous. CDR1 and CDR2 (germline): LGHDT, YNNKEL (reference sequence). V was cut by 6 bases and J by 0 bases, with 12 bases left in between. This CDR3 comprises 15 residues. The CDR3 loop reads CASSLGRSSYNEQFF. The CDR3 DNA is TGTGCCAGCAGTCTCGGACGGAGCTCCTACAATGAGCAGTTCTTC.

CDR3: CASSLGPPGASYEQYF. CDR3 coding DNA: TGTGCCAGCAGCTTGGGTCCCCCGGGGGCTTCCTACGAGCAGTACTTC. This chain links TRBV5-6 with TRBJ2-7; the D call may be TRBD1 or TRBD2 (6 bases each). CDR3 length: 16 residues. The germline V and J ends were trimmed by 0 bases and 1 base, with 14 bases remaining between them. From germline, CDR1 is SGHDT and CDR2 YYEEEE.

The genes are TRBV6-5 and TRBJ2-7; D remains unclear. Germline V gene sequence: CDR1 MNHEY, CDR2 SVGAGI. CDR3 length equals 14 residues. Between the trimmed V and J ends, which lost 2 bases and 4 bases, there was a span of 12 bases. Here the CDR3 reads CASSYKGDGYEQYF. The CDR3 DNA sequence: TGTGCCAGCAGTTACAAAGGAGATGGGTACGAGCAGTACTTC.

The chain recombines TRBV10-3 with TRBJ2-7; TRBD1 aligns across 7 bases. Germline values: CDR1 ENHRY, CDR2 SYGVKD. The CDR3 is 15 amino acids. V lost 6 bases to trimming and J lost 6 bases; unmatched junction nucleotides: 14. The CDR3 DNA follows: TGTGCCATCAGCAAGACAGGGACCGACTATAGCGAGCAGTACTTC. Translating it yields CAISKTGTDYSEQYF.

The chain employs TRBV11-3 and TRBJ2-3; no clear D gene. Looked up from germline, CDR1 is SGHNT and CDR2 is YENEEA. There are 13 residues in the CDR3. V shed 0 bases and J shed 4 bases, with 5 bases lying between them. For the CDR3, the DNA is TGTGCCAGCAGCTTAGACGAGTCAGATACGCAGTATTTT. This sequence encodes CASSLDESDTQYF.

The rearrangement links TRBV29-1 to TRBJ1-5; no definite D call. V lost 5 bases and J lost 2, with 7 bases in between. The length of the CDR3 is 12 residues. CDR1 is SQVTM, CDR2 ANQGSEA, per germline. DNA of the CDR3: TGCAGCGTTTTAGAGGGCAATCAGCCCCAGCATTTT. This encodes CSVLEGNQPQHF. Together with reference TRBV29-1 and TRBJ1-5, the CDR3 gives the full variable domain: SAVISQKPSRDICQRGTSLTIQCQVDSQVTMMFWYRQQPGQSLTLIATANQGSEATYESGFVIDKFPISRPNLTFSTLTVSNMSPEDSSIYLCSVLEGNQPQHFGDGTRLSIL.

CDR3 sequence: CASSGGGEQYF. The CDR3 bases are TGTGCCAGCAGTGGGGGCGGCGAGCAGTACTTC. The rearrangement joins TRBV6-2 or TRBV6-3 to TRBJ2-7; weak D call: TRBD1 (6 bases). Germline lookup yields CDR1 MNHEY and CDR2 SVGEGT. The CDR3 consists of 11 residues. Trimming stripped 5 bases from V and 6 bases from J, with 8 bases between.

The chain has TRBV10-1 and TRBJ1-2; D is uncertain. CDR3 length: 13 residues. V gave up 2 bases and J gave up 5 bases, with 9 bases separating them. CDR1 and CDR2 (germline): WNHNN, SYGVQD (reference sequence). The CDR3 spells CASSERLQYGYTF. In DNA, the CDR3 is TGCGCCAGCAGTGAGAGACTGCAGTATGGCTACACCTTC.

The chain is built from TRBV7-8 and TRBJ1-1; 7 positions agree with TRBD1. Germline CDR1 and CDR2: SGHVS and FQNEAQ. V shed 4 bases and J 7 bases; nucleotides not matched to a gene: 6. The CDR3 length is 13 residues. The CDR3 DNA reads as TGTGCCAGCAGCTCAGGGGGGCAGGATGAAGCTTTCTTT. Its protein is CASSSGGQDEAFF.

A note on this clone: This same CDR3 is encoded by further DNA sequences in the sample. The chain links TRBV18 to TRBJ1-6; 7 bases match TRBD1. CDR1 and CDR2 (germline): KGHSH, LQKENI. The V gene end was trimmed by 2 bases and the J gene end by 5 bases; junction bases not matched to a gene: 0. The CDR3 loop spans 14 amino acids. The CDR3 DNA sequence: TGTGCCAGCTCACCAGGGACAGATAATTCACCCCTCCACTTT. Translating it yields CASSPGTDNSPLHF.

The chain couples TRBV5-3 to TRBJ1-2; the D is unclear. TRBV5-3 is reported as an ORF; its role is uncertain. Trimming stripped 0 bases from V and 8 bases from J, with 8 bases between. CDR3 length equals 12 residues. CDR3 region: CARSLVGRGYTF. The CDR3 coding sequence is TGTGCCAGAAGCTTGGTGGGAAGAGGCTACACCTTC.

The rearrangement links TRBV4-1 to TRBJ1-5; no clear D. The CDR3 spans 13 residues. Germline loops: CDR1 MGHRA, CDR2 YSYEKL. V was pared by 0 bases and J by 7 bases, with 7 bases between. The CDR3 DNA sequence: TGCGCCAGCAGCCAAGAGAACCGGCAGCCCCAGCATTTT. Its protein product is CASSQENRQPQHF.

This chain uses TRBV7-2 with TRBJ2-4, with TRBD2 matching 8 bases. The CDR3 runs 17 residues. Germline V gives CDR1 SGHTA, CDR2 FQGNSA. The V segment lost 1 base and the J segment 3 bases; nucleotides outside the gene matches: 8. The CDR3 loop reads CASSLEGGGFVKNIQYF. CDR3 DNA sequence: TGTGCCAGCAGCTTAGAAGGCGGGGGGTTCGTCAAAAACATTCAGTACTTC.

The chain carries TRBV24-1 and TRBJ2-1, with 8 bases aligning to TRBD2. CDR1 is KGHDR and CDR2 is SFDVKD in the germline V gene. The CDR3 is 14 amino acids. V shed 8 bases and J 4 bases; nucleotides not matched to a gene: 6. The CDR3 DNA is TGTGCCACCACGGGGCGGGGGGTTTACAATGAGCAGTTCTTC. Protein sequence: CATTGRGVYNEQFF.

This rearrangement joins TRBV5-1 to TRBJ1-1, with a tentative D call TRBD1 (5 bases). Trimming removed 4 bases from V and 5 bases from J, with 12 bases in between. This CDR3 is built from 13 residues. Germline V gene data show CDR1 as SGHRS and CDR2 as YFSETQ. CDR3: CASSVGDGTEAFF. The CDR3 bases are TGCGCCAGCAGCGTGGGGGATGGTACTGAAGCTTTCTTT.

The J gene is TRBJ1-5, the V gene TRBV5-1; TRBD1 agrees at 7 bases. Trimming removed 1 base from V and 3 bases from J; junction bases left unmatched: 4. Germline V gene lookup returns CDR1 SGHRS and CDR2 YFSETQ. The CDR3 runs 15 residues. CDR3 DNA: TGCGCCAGCAGCTTGTTGGGACAGTACAATCAGCCCCAGCATTTT. The encoded protein is CASSLLGQYNQPQHF. Together with reference TRBV5-1 and TRBJ1-5, the CDR3 gives the full variable domain: KAGVTQTPRYLIKTRGQQVTLSCSPISGHRSVSWYQQTPGQGLQFLFEYFSETQRNKGNFPGRFSGRQFSNSRSEMNVSTLELGDSALYLCASSLLGQYNQPQHFGDGTRLSIL.

This chain connects TRBV7-9 to TRBJ2-2; 8 bases match TRBD1. The CDR3 covers 15 residues. Germline V gene data show CDR1 as SEHNR and CDR2 as FQNEAQ (reference sequence). V dropped 5 bases and J dropped 6; count of bases not matched to a gene: 8. CDR3 in DNA: TGTGCCAGCAGCCCTTCCAGGGGGCGGTCCGGGGAGCTGTTTTTT. Amino acid sequence: CASSPSRGRSGELFF. The full variable domain, completed using reference TRBV7-9 and TRBJ2-2, is DTGVSQNPRHKITKRGQNVTFRCDPISEHNRLYWYRQTLGQGPEFLTYFQNEAQLEKSRLLSDRFSAERPKGSFSTLEIQRTEQGDSAMYLCASSPSRGRSGELFFGEGSRLTVL.

This chain connects TRBV28 to TRBJ2-3, with 9 bases matching TRBD1. The CDR3 has 16 amino acids. Germline CDR1 reads MDHEN; CDR2 reads SYDVKM. The ends lost 6 bases at V and 0 bases at J; junction bases unmatched: 7. DNA for the CDR3: TGTGCCAGCAGCTTACGGGACAGGGAAAGCACAGATACGCAGTATTTT. Encoded protein: CASSLRDRESTDTQYF.

This chain connects TRBV2 to TRBJ2-2; TRBD1 matches at 10 bases. This CDR3 contains 17 residues. Unmatched junction bases numbered 9, after V lost 8 bases and J lost 0 bases. Germline V gene lookup returns CDR1 SNHLY and CDR2 FYNNEI. The CDR3 sequence: CASVTPGQGANTGELFF. CDR3 sequence (DNA): TGTGCCAGCGTAACCCCAGGACAGGGGGCGAACACCGGGGAGCTGTTTTTT.

The chain employs TRBV3-1 (or the pseudogene TRBV3-2) and TRBJ2-6, with a possible D match to TRBD2 (6 bases). This CDR3 contains 21 residues. Germline assignment: CDR1 LGHDT and CDR2 YNNKEL (reference sequence). V was trimmed by 0 bases and J by 1 base, leaving 22 bases between them. The CDR3: CASSQDLWGWGGASGANVLTF. CDR3 nucleotide sequence: TGTGCCAGCAGCCAAGACTTGTGGGGTTGGGGCGGGGCATCTGGGGCCAACGTCCTGACTTTC.

To note about this clone: The sample has other DNA sequences that encode this CDR3 too. The chain has TRBV11-2 and TRBJ2-1; D gene uncertain. Trimming stripped 1 base from V and 6 bases from J, with 1 base between. The CDR3 is 11 amino acids. The germline gives CDR1 SGHAT, CDR2 FQNNGV. CDR3 loop: CASSLGNEQFF. The CDR3 DNA follows: TGTGCCAGCAGCTTAGGCAATGAGCAGTTCTTC.

This chain joins TRBV19 and TRBJ2-6, with 15 bases that match TRBD2. With 5 bases clipped from V and 8 bases from J, the junction kept 7 bases outside the gene matches. Germline CDR1 reads LNHDA; CDR2 reads SQIVND (reference sequence). The CDR3 totals 17 residues. The CDR3 here is CASSGTSGGPRTNVLTF. CDR3 nucleotides: TGTGCCAGTAGTGGGACTAGCGGGGGGCCCCGTACCAACGTCCTGACTTTC.